The T cell receptor (beta chain) under discussion was sequenced for a study of blood T cells in healthy people across ages. The germline V gene has CDR1 DFQATT and CDR2 SNEGSKA (reference sequence). The CDR3 loop spans 11 amino acids. Trimming left V 2 bases short and J 14 bases short, with 13 bases between. For the second PCR, which ran for roughly 6 to 11 cycles, a sample-barcoded 5' primer and a J-beta primer mix were used. TCRdb passed the 5' RACE reads through MiXCR, listing each CDR3 protein once. Here the sample spans about 1.6 million distinct CDR3 sequences, about 32% being singletons. Healthy individuals of Caucasian origin from Russia, aged about 6 to 95, served as donors. The extraction recovered at least 5.5 micrograms of total RNA per sample.

The material sequenced was blood. The chain carries TRBV20-1 and TRBJ2-1, with D unclear. This TCR was recovered from a woman aged 25-40 years in good health. CDR3 region: CSARTLSREFF. In nucleotides, the CDR3 is TGCAGTGCTAGAACGCTGTCACGGGAGTTCTTC.